These T cell receptor beta chains were read from a single sample in a study of T cell repertoires in cytomegalovirus infection. TCRdb ran MiXCR on the reads and lists one entry per CDR3 protein. Of hundreds of thousands of distinct CDR3 sequences detected, 24% appear once; the ten largest clones hold less than 10%. Sequenced: CD8+ T cells from PBMCs. These receptors all come from a human donor in good health (CMV status not recorded). Some clones in this sample may be carry-over from other donors' samples. The CDR3 runs from the conserved cysteine through the conserved F or W. The D gene is left open where the match is weak. Part of the rows lack a size; the others show once, few, many or a class for expanded clones.

D gene: NA
clone size: many
J gene: TRBJ1-5
V gene: TRBV7-6
CDR3 DNA: TGTGCCAGCAGCCTATACTCTAATAGCAATCAGCCCCAGCATTTT
CDR3 protein: CASSLYSNSNQPQHF

D gene: TRBD2
clone size: NA
J gene: TRBJ2-2
V gene: TRBV29-1
CDR3 DNA: TGCAGCGTTGAGTCCGCGGGGGGGAACACCGGGGAGCTGTTTTTT
CDR3 protein: CSVESAGGNTGELFF

D gene: TRBD1
clone size: NA
J gene: TRBJ2-4
V gene: TRBV6-5
CDR3 DNA: TGTGCCAGCAGGTACTCGAGGGACAGGGAAGATAAACTAGCCAAAAACATTCAGTACTTC
CDR3 protein: CASRYSRDREDKLAKNIQYF

D gene: NA
clone size: NA
J gene: TRBJ1-1
V gene: TRBV7-2
CDR3 DNA: TGTGCCAGCAGCCCCTGGTTCCGGACTAATGAAGCTTTCTTT
CDR3 protein: CASSPWFRTNEAFF

D gene: NA
clone size: many
J gene: TRBJ1-1
V gene: TRBV7-6
CDR3 DNA: TGTGCCAGCAGCCGATCGGGGGTACGAGCTGAAGCTTTCTTT
CDR3 protein: CASSRSGVRAEAFF

D gene: NA
clone size: NA
J gene: TRBJ1-1
V gene: TRBV4-1
CDR3 DNA: TGCGCCAGCAGCCAAGAGACCGGAATGAACACTGAAGCTTTCTTT
CDR3 protein: CASSQETGMNTEAFF

D gene: NA
clone size: NA
J gene: TRBJ1-1
V gene: TRBV25-1
CDR3 DNA: TGTGCCAGCAGTGGAACAGTCGATGGGGCTTTCTTT
CDR3 protein: CASSGTVDGAFF

D gene: NA
clone size: many
J gene: TRBJ1-1
V gene: TRBV7-9
CDR3 DNA: TGTGCCAGCAGCAGTAACCGGTTAAGGGGAACTGAAGCTTTCTTT
CDR3 protein: CASSSNRLRGTEAFF

D gene: NA
clone size: NA
J gene: TRBJ2-7
V gene: TRBV6-6
CDR3 DNA: TGTGCCAGCAGCCCGGAGCTGGGCGAGCAGTACTTC
CDR3 protein: CASSPELGEQYF

D gene: TRBD2
clone size: many
J gene: TRBJ2-3
V gene: TRBV7-9
CDR3 DNA: TGTGCCAGCAGACTCTTTCCGACTAGCGGGGACAGTGATACGCAGTATTTT
CDR3 protein: CASRLFPTSGDSDTQYF

D gene: NA
clone size: few
J gene: TRBJ1-2
V gene: TRBV25-1
CDR3 DNA: TGTGCCAGCAGTGGATGGGTCAGAAAAAACTATGGCTACACCTTC
CDR3 protein: CASSGWVRKNYGYTF

D gene: NA
clone size: many
J gene: TRBJ2-6
V gene: TRBV7-8
CDR3 DNA: TGTGCCAGCAGCTTAGAAAACTGGAGCTCTGGGGCCAACGTCCTGACTTTC
CDR3 protein: CASSLENWSSGANVLTF

D gene: TRBD2
clone size: few
J gene: TRBJ2-5
V gene: TRBV28
CDR3 DNA: TGTGCCAGCAGTCCCCTCATCGAGCGGGGGGGCCTTGAGACCCAGTACTTC
CDR3 protein: CASSPLIERGGLETQYF

D gene: NA
clone size: few
J gene: TRBJ2-1
V gene: TRBV19
CDR3 DNA: TGTGCCAGTAGTACTAGCCAAAGCTCCTACAATGAGCAGTTCTTC
CDR3 protein: CASSTSQSSYNEQFF

D gene: NA
clone size: few
J gene: TRBJ2-3
V gene: TRBV10-1
CDR3 DNA: TGCGCCAGCAGGAAGGACCCTCTGTCCCCAGATACGCAGTATTTT
CDR3 protein: CASRKDPLSPDTQYF

D gene: NA
clone size: few
J gene: TRBJ2-1
V gene: TRBV28
CDR3 DNA: TGTGCCAGCAGTTTATTGCAGGGGCGTTTGGACAATGAGCAGTTCTTC
CDR3 protein: CASSLLQGRLDNEQFF

D gene: NA
clone size: many
J gene: TRBJ2-5
V gene: TRBV7-2
CDR3 DNA: TGTGCCAGCAGGCCCCCGGGTGCGTTAGAGACCCAGTACTTC
CDR3 protein: CASRPPGALETQYF

D gene: NA
clone size: NA
J gene: TRBJ1-5
V gene: TRBV27
CDR3 DNA: TGTGCCAGCAGTCTAATCAGTGGGAATCAGCCCCAGCATTTT
CDR3 protein: CASSLISGNQPQHF

D gene: NA
clone size: many
J gene: TRBJ2-2
V gene: TRBV12-3/TRBV12-4
CDR3 DNA: TGTGCCAGCAGCTACGGGGGCCCGGACACCGGGGAGCTGTTTTTT
CDR3 protein: CASSYGGPDTGELFF

D gene: NA
clone size: many
J gene: TRBJ1-1
V gene: TRBV6-1
CDR3 DNA: TGTGCCAGCAGTTCGACAGTTGAAGCTTTCTTT
CDR3 protein: CASSSTVEAFF

D gene: NA
clone size: few
J gene: TRBJ2-3
V gene: TRBV23-1
CDR3 DNA: TGCGCCAGCAGTCACGAGGAACGGGGCACAGATACGCAGTATTTT
CDR3 protein: CASSHEERGTDTQYF

D gene: TRBD1
clone size: NA
J gene: TRBJ1-3
V gene: TRBV7-6
CDR3 DNA: TGTGCCAGCAGCCGTACGGACAGGGGAGACACCATATATTTT
CDR3 protein: CASSRTDRGDTIYF

D gene: TRBD1
clone size: NA
J gene: TRBJ2-2
V gene: TRBV29-1
CDR3 DNA: TGCAGCGTTGAACAGGGGGCGTCCGGGGAGCTGTTTTTT
CDR3 protein: CSVEQGASGELFF

D gene: NA
clone size: many
J gene: TRBJ2-2
V gene: TRBV12-5
CDR3 DNA: TGTGCTAGTGACGCCGGGACCAAAGGGGCCGGGGAGCTGTTTTTT
CDR3 protein: CASDAGTKGAGELFF

D gene: NA
clone size: few
J gene: TRBJ2-5
V gene: TRBV4-1
CDR3 DNA: TGCGCCAGCAGCCAGGGGACAACGCAAGAGACCCAGTACTTC
CDR3 protein: CASSQGTTQETQYF

D gene: NA
clone size: NA
J gene: TRBJ1-5
V gene: TRBV28
CDR3 DNA: TGTGCCAGCAGTTTGGGAGGGGTTCTTCAGCCCCAGCATTTT
CDR3 protein: CASSLGGVLQPQHF

D gene: NA
clone size: NA
J gene: TRBJ2-5
V gene: TRBV2
CDR3 DNA: TGTGCCAGCAGTGATTTGGGCCAAGAGACCCAGTACTTC
CDR3 protein: CASSDLGQETQYF

D gene: NA
clone size: NA
J gene: TRBJ2-1
V gene: TRBV24-1
CDR3 DNA: TGTGCCACCAGTGATCAGAGCTCCTACAATGAGCAGTTCTTC
CDR3 protein: CATSDQSSYNEQFF

D gene: NA
clone size: few
J gene: TRBJ2-2
V gene: TRBV4-1
CDR3 DNA: TGCGCCAGCAGCCAAGCTATTTCGGGGGAGCTGTTTTTT
CDR3 protein: CASSQAISGELFF

D gene: NA
clone size: few
J gene: TRBJ2-6
V gene: TRBV28
CDR3 DNA: TGTGCCAGCAGTTGGCGATATAGGGTTACTGGGGCCAACGTCCTGACTTTC
CDR3 protein: CASSWRYRVTGANVLTF

D gene: NA
clone size: few
J gene: TRBJ1-2
V gene: TRBV19
CDR3 DNA: TGTGCCAGTAGTATTGTGGACTATGGCTACACCTTC
CDR3 protein: CASSIVDYGYTF

D gene: NA
clone size: few
J gene: TRBJ2-7
V gene: TRBV6-6
CDR3 DNA: TGTGCCAGCAGTTACTCGATTCAGAACTCCTACGAGCAGTACTTC
CDR3 protein: CASSYSIQNSYEQYF

D gene: NA
clone size: NA
J gene: TRBJ2-7
V gene: TRBV12-3/TRBV12-4
CDR3 DNA: TGTGCCAGCAGTTTAGGACTAGACAGCTACGAGCAGTACTTC
CDR3 protein: CASSLGLDSYEQYF

D gene: NA
clone size: NA
J gene: TRBJ2-2
V gene: TRBV19
CDR3 DNA: TGTGCCAGTAGTCCCCATGTCGGGGCCGGGGAGCTGTTTTTT
CDR3 protein: CASSPHVGAGELFF

D gene: NA
clone size: few
J gene: TRBJ1-5
V gene: TRBV19
CDR3 DNA: TGTGCCAGTAGTATAGGAGGGTCCCGAGGGCCCCAGCATTTT
CDR3 protein: CASSIGGSRGPQHF

D gene: NA
clone size: many
J gene: TRBJ1-1
V gene: TRBV20-1
CDR3 DNA: TGCAGTGCTAGGCCCCCGGACCAATACACTGAAGCTTTCTTT
CDR3 protein: CSARPPDQYTEAFF

D gene: TRBD2
clone size: many
J gene: TRBJ2-7
V gene: TRBV6-5
CDR3 DNA: TGTGCCAGCAGTTACTCGGGAGGGGCCAGCTCCTACGAGCAGTACTTC
CDR3 protein: CASSYSGGASSYEQYF

D gene: NA
clone size: NA
J gene: TRBJ1-3
V gene: TRBV29-1
CDR3 DNA: TGCAGCGGCTACTCTGGAAACACCATATATTTT
CDR3 protein: CSGYSGNTIYF

D gene: TRBD1
clone size: few
J gene: TRBJ2-2
V gene: TRBV27
CDR3 DNA: TGTGCCAGCAGTGCTACCGGGACAGGGGTAACCGGGGAGCTGTTTTTT
CDR3 protein: CASSATGTGVTGELFF

D gene: NA
clone size: few
J gene: TRBJ2-1
V gene: TRBV29-1
CDR3 DNA: TGCAGCGTTGCAGGTGAAATGTCCTACAATGAGCAGTTCTTC
CDR3 protein: CSVAGEMSYNEQFF

D gene: TRBD1
clone size: few
J gene: TRBJ2-2
V gene: TRBV7-6
CDR3 DNA: TGTGCCAGCGCCCGGACAGGGTACACCGGGGAGCTGTTTTTT
CDR3 protein: CASARTGYTGELFF

D gene: NA
clone size: many
J gene: TRBJ1-2
V gene: TRBV7-6
CDR3 DNA: TGTGCCAGCAGCTTAGGGGACACTACCGTCGGCTATGGCTACACCTTC
CDR3 protein: CASSLGDTTVGYGYTF

D gene: TRBD2
clone size: many
J gene: TRBJ2-5
V gene: TRBV6-6
CDR3 DNA: TGTGCCAGCAGTTATCTCGCGACTAGCGGGGGGCAAGAGACCCAGTACTTC
CDR3 protein: CASSYLATSGGQETQYF

D gene: TRBD1
clone size: NA
J gene: TRBJ1-2
V gene: TRBV20-1
CDR3 DNA: TGCAGTGCTAGAGATCGGGACAGAGGGGACTATGGCTACACCTTC
CDR3 protein: CSARDRDRGDYGYTF

D gene: NA
clone size: NA
J gene: TRBJ1-5
V gene: TRBV19
CDR3 DNA: TGTGCCAGTATCCACAGGGAGGGACTTCAGCCCCAGCATTTT
CDR3 protein: CASIHREGLQPQHF

D gene: TRBD2
clone size: NA
J gene: TRBJ2-1
V gene: TRBV14
CDR3 DNA: TGTGCCAGCAGCCACGTCGGTCTAGCGGTCGACAATGAGCAGTTCTTC
CDR3 protein: CASSHVGLAVDNEQFF

D gene: NA
clone size: NA
J gene: TRBJ1-5
V gene: TRBV28
CDR3 DNA: TGTGCCAGCAGTTTGGTGGTAAAGCAGCCCCAGCATTTT
CDR3 protein: CASSLVVKQPQHF

D gene: TRBD2
clone size: NA
J gene: TRBJ2-3
V gene: TRBV7-4
CDR3 DNA: TGTGCCAGCAGCTTTATCAGCGGGGTCACAGATACGCAGTATTTT
CDR3 protein: CASSFISGVTDTQYF